Listed below are T cell receptor beta chains from one sample, sequenced in a study of Graves' ophthalmopathy and Graves' hyperthyroidism. TCRdb reanalysed the multiplex PCR reads using MiXCR and keeps one entry per CDR3 protein. The table shows about 390,000 distinct CDR3 sequences, with 15% occurring only once. Sequenced material: peripheral blood. Every receptor here comes from a woman aged 18-30 years with stable Graves' hyperthyroidism. CDR3s include the opening cysteine and the closing phenylalanine or tryptophan. The D gene is left open where the match is weak. Size is stated for part of the rows, as once, few or many counts, or as a class when the clone is expanded.

.,many,TRBJ1-2,TRBV27,15,TGTGCCAGCAGCCCTTACAGGGAGCTGGGGTCTGGCTACACCTTC,CASSPYRELGSGYTF
TRBD1,many,TRBJ1-2,TRBV11-2,17,TGTGCCAGCAGCTTCTACCCAGGGGGGGCCCTAGGCTATGGCTACACCTTC,CASSFYPGGALGYGYTF
TRBD1,many,TRBJ2-7,TRBV2,14,TGTGCCAGCAGTGAACAGGGGGCGTGGGACGAGCAGTACTTC,CASSEQGAWDEQYF
TRBD1,.,TRBJ1-1,TRBV12-3/TRBV12-4,16,TGTGCCAGCAACCATGGACAGGGGCGAGCGTACACTGATGCTTTCTTT,CASNHGQGRAYTDAFF
.,many,TRBJ1-2,TRBV20-1,10,TGCAGTGCTAGAGGCTATGGCTACACCTTC,CSARGYGYTF
.,many,TRBJ1-5,TRBV2,17,TGTGCCAGCAGTCCGACCGGATGGTTAGGGGCTGATCAGCCCCAGCATTTT,CASSPTGWLGADQPQHF
.,.,TRBJ2-2,TRBV10-3,14,TGTGCCATCAGTGCCGGGAGAAACACCGGGGATCTGTTTTTT,CAISAGRNTGDLFF
.,.,TRBJ1-6,TRBV20-1,13,TGCAGTGCTAGAGCGGTTGTCAATTCACCCCTCCACTTT,CSARAVVNSPLHF
TRBD2,few,TRBJ2-7,TRBV27,13,TGTGCCAGCAGGGTACTAGCGTCCTACGAGCAGTACTTC,CASRVLASYEQYF
.,few,TRBJ2-4,TRBV11-3,13,TGTGCCAGCAGCTTTGGGGGCAAAAACATTCAGTACTTC,CASSFGGKNIQYF
.,few,TRBJ2-7,TRBV11-2,15,TGTGCCAGCAGCTTAGAAGGGGGGCCCTCCTACGAGCAGTACTTC,CASSLEGGPSYEQYF
TRBD2,many,TRBJ2-5,TRBV6-2/TRBV6-3,17,TGTGCCAGCAGTTACTCGATATCTAGCGGGTGGAGTGAGACCCAGTACTTC,CASSYSISSGWSETQYF
.,many,TRBJ1-2,TRBV15,15,TGTGCCTCGAGCGGGGCCAGAGCCGCTAACTATGGCTACACCTTC,CASSGARAANYGYTF
TRBD2,.,TRBJ2-5,TRBV7-9,16,TGTGCCAGCAGCTTAGCCGGACTAGCTTCTGTGGAGACCCAGTACTTC,CASSLAGLASVETQYF
.,many,TRBJ1-1,TRBV29-1,15,TGCAGCGTTGAAGATCGGACCCGGGGTGGCACTGAAGCTTTCTTT,CSVEDRTRGGTEAFF
.,few,TRBJ2-7,TRBV5-5,14,TGTGCCAGCAGCTTGAATACCGACTCCTACGAGCAGTACTTC,CASSLNTDSYEQYF
.,many,TRBJ2-4,TRBV7-2,14,TGTGCCAGCAGCTTCGAGCGGTCCAAAAACATTCAGTACTTC,CASSFERSKNIQYF
TRBD1,many,TRBJ1-6,TRBV12-3/TRBV12-4,15,TGTGCCAGCAGTTCTCGGACAGGGAAGAATTCACCCCTCCACTTT,CASSSRTGKNSPLHF
.,few,TRBJ1-1,TRBV20-1,13,TGCAGTGCCGCGGGCGTTGGGAACACTGAAGCTTTCTTT,CSAAGVGNTEAFF
.,few,TRBJ2-2,TRBV7-2,15,TGTGCCAGCAGCTTAGGGCGGCAGAACACCGGGGAGCTGTTTTTT,CASSLGRQNTGELFF
TRBD1,many,TRBJ2-5,TRBV6-5,15,TGTGCCAGCAGTCTCAAGACAGGGTGGGGGGAGACCCAGTACTTC,CASSLKTGWGETQYF
.,many,TRBJ2-7,TRBV2,16,TGTGCCAGCAGTGAACTTTGGACAGAACCCTCCTACGAGCAGTACTTC,CASSELWTEPSYEQYF
.,many,TRBJ1-6,TRBV5-1,16,TGCGCCAGCAGCTTGGCATCTGGGCAGCGAAATTCACCCCTCCACTTT,CASSLASGQRNSPLHF
TRBD2,many,TRBJ2-2,TRBV5-1,16,TGCGCCAGCAGCGGGACTAGCGACACGAACACCGGGGAGCTGTTTTTT,CASSGTSDTNTGELFF
TRBD1,many,TRBJ1-2,TRBV27,18,TGTGCCAGCAGTTTCGAAATTTTCCCGGGACAGGGGAGTGATGGCTACACCTTC,CASSFEIFPGQGSDGYTF
.,many,TRBJ1-2,TRBV7-9,14,TGTGCCAGCAGCTTATCGTCCGGCCTCTATGGCTACACCTTC,CASSLSSGLYGYTF
.,.,TRBJ1-1,TRBV7-8,14,TGTGCCAGCAGCTTAGGTGATGGGAACACTGAAGCTTTCTTT,CASSLGDGNTEAFF
.,many,TRBJ1-5,TRBV2,15,TGTGCCAGCAGTAACAGGAGAGCTCGGGGTCAGCCCCAGCATTTT,CASSNRRARGQPQHF
TRBD1,many,TRBJ1-2,TRBV11-2,17,TGTGCCAGCAGCACATTCGGGACAGGGAGGGTAAAAGGTGGCTACACCTTC,CASSTFGTGRVKGGYTF
TRBD2,few,TRBJ2-2,TRBV20-1,14,TGCAGTGCCCCTGGGGAGGGTTATCTCGGGGAGCTGTTTTTT,CSAPGEGYLGELFF
.,.,TRBJ1-6,TRBV11-1,14,TGTGCCAGCAGCTTAGGGCAGGGCCCGTCACCCCTCCACTTT,CASSLGQGPSPLHF
TRBD2,many,TRBJ2-7,TRBV13,15,TGTGCCAGCAGCCGAGGGGGCGGACTAGCGTACGAGCAGTACTTC,CASSRGGGLAYEQYF
.,many,TRBJ1-2,TRBV6-6,17,TGTGCCAGCAGTTACGGTCGGGGGCGCCGAGCTAACTATGGCTACACCTTC,CASSYGRGRRANYGYTF
.,.,TRBJ1-2,TRBV29-1,14,TGCAGCGTTGAAGAGGGCGTCTCGCCCTATGGCTACACCTTC,CSVEEGVSPYGYTF
TRBD2,many,TRBJ2-7,TRBV2,15,TGTGCCAGCAGTGAACTCGGGGGGGCCGGGCACGAGCAGTACTTC,CASSELGGAGHEQYF
.,many,TRBJ1-2,TRBV6-1,16,TGTGCCAGCAGTGAAGATTCTCCATCGCTCAACTTCGGCTACACCTTC,CASSEDSPSLNFGYTF
.,.,TRBJ2-2,TRBV4-1,12,TGCGCCAGCAGCAGGTTACCCGGGGAGCTGTTTTTT,CASSRLPGELFF
.,many,TRBJ1-1,TRBV7-2,13,TGTGCCAGCAGTCGGGGCGATGGCACTGAAGCTTTCTTT,CASSRGDGTEAFF
TRBD1,many,TRBJ1-1,TRBV27,17,TGTGCCAGCAGTTTATGGGGACAGGGGTTAACGAAGGGTGAAGCTTTCTTT,CASSLWGQGLTKGEAFF
.,many,TRBJ2-5,TRBV29-1,12,TGCAGCGTTGTCGGGGGATCAGAGACCCAGTACTTC,CSVVGGSETQYF